A selection of T cell receptor beta chains follows, all from one sample in a study of control samples from healthy donors and cancer patients. Measured with immunoSEQ multiplex PCR; TCRdb has only the in-frame clones, and not every one. Here the sample spans some 89,000 clones, 86% being singletons. The specimen sequenced was blood. These receptors originate from a man aged 25 to 45 in good health. The CDR3 runs from the conserved cysteine through the conserved F or W. Each record gives: clone size, V gene, J gene, D gene, CDR3 length, CDR3 protein, CDR3 DNA. The D gene is left open where the match is weak. Some rows have no size entry. The others give once, few or many, or a class for an expanded clone.

once	TRBV19	TRBJ2-3	-	14	CASSDRDGQNTQYF	TGTGCCAGTAGCGACCGGGACGGCCAAAATACGCAGTATTTT
-	TRBV30	TRBJ1-2	-	12	CAWNGREEGYTF	TGTGCCTGGAATGGCAGGGAGGAAGGCTACACCTTC
-	TRBV10-1	TRBJ2-1	TRBD1	21	CASSETSRAGGAFGSHNEQFF	TGCGCCAGCAGTGAGACTTCTAGGGCAGGGGGCGCATTTGGCTCCCACAATGAGCAGTTCTTC
-	TRBV9	TRBJ2-5	-	14	CASSAREGAETQYF	TGTGCCAGCAGCGCCCGTGAGGGTGCCGAGACCCAGTACTTC
-	TRBV9	TRBJ2-3	TRBD2	14	CASRTGGGTDTQYF	TGTGCCAGCCGAACGGGGGGGGGCACAGATACGCAGTATTTT
-	TRBV12-5	TRBJ1-5	-	13	CASGLSSNQPQHF	TGTGCTAGTGGTTTGTCGAGCAATCAGCCCCAGCATTTT
-	TRBV5-8	TRBJ1-2	-	12	CASSYDHYGYTF	TGTGCCAGCAGCTACGATCACTATGGCTACACCTTC
-	TRBV6-4	TRBJ2-7	-	14	CASRLTKGGGEQYF	TGTGCCAGCAGGCTCACTAAAGGTGGAGGCGAGCAGTACTTC
-	TRBV7-8	TRBJ2-7	-	15	CASSLGLEFSYEQYF	TGTGCCAGCAGCTTAGGGCTTGAATTCTCCTACGAGCAGTACTTC
-	TRBV27	TRBJ1-5	-	16	CASSLTGTASNQPQHF	TGTGCCAGCAGCCTAACGGGTACAGCAAGCAATCAGCCCCAGCATTTT
once	TRBV5-6	TRBJ1-4	-	15	CASSSTGTGNEKLFF	TGTGCCAGCAGCTCAACCGGGACGGGGAATGAAAAACTGTTTTTT
once	TRBV2	TRBJ2-2	-	13	CASKRLATGELFF	TGTGCCAGCAAGCGGCTAGCCACCGGGGAGCTGTTTTTT
-	TRBV5-6	TRBJ2-1	-	14	CASSWTNLGNEQFF	TGTGCCAGCAGCTGGACTAATCTCGGCAATGAGCAGTTCTTC
few	TRBV19	TRBJ1-5	-	14	CASSIESVRQPQHF	TGTGCCAGTAGTATAGAGTCCGTTCGGCAGCCCCAGCATTTT
-	TRBV19	TRBJ2-3	TRBD1	15	CASSMGTGEFNTQYF	TGTGCCAGTAGTATGGGGACAGGCGAATTTAATACGCAGTATTTT
once	TRBV6-2/TRBV6-3	TRBJ2-3	TRBD2	16	CASSRLAGGFTDTQYF	TGTGCCAGCAGCCGGCTAGCGGGGGGATTCACAGATACGCAGTATTTT
-	TRBV7-8	TRBJ2-7	-	14	CASSPTRDGYEQYF	TGTGCCAGCAGCCCCACCCGGGACGGCTACGAGCAGTACTTC
-	TRBV25-1	TRBJ2-2	TRBD1	16	CASSEERAGGTGELFF	TGTGCCAGCAGTGAAGAGAGGGCAGGGGGAACCGGGGAGCTGTTTTTT
once	TRBV7-9	TRBJ2-1	TRBD2	18	CASSLKGEGFETYNEQFF	TGTGCCAGCAGCTTAAAAGGGGAGGGGTTCGAGACCTACAATGAGCAGTTCTTC
-	TRBV13	TRBJ1-3	-	16	CASSSGSSGRGNTIYF	TGTGCCAGCAGCTCCGGTAGTAGTGGGCGGGGAAACACCATATATTTT
-	TRBV19	TRBJ2-2	-	15	CASSYGTRGAGELFF	TGTGCCAGTAGTTACGGGACGAGGGGCGCCGGGGAGCTGTTTTTT
-	TRBV4-1	TRBJ1-1	TRBD1	15	CASSLRQGLNTEAFF	TGCGCCAGCAGCCTAAGACAGGGTTTGAACACTGAAGCTTTCTTT
once	TRBV30	TRBJ1-1	-	14	CAWSRGSGKTEAFF	TGTGCCTGGAGTAGGGGTTCCGGGAAAACTGAAGCTTTCTTT
-	TRBV2	TRBJ1-5	-	13	CASGGDGNQPQHF	TGTGCCAGCGGGGGAGACGGCAATCAGCCCCAGCATTTT
-	TRBV19	TRBJ1-6	-	17	CASSRGTTSSYNSPLHF	TGTGCCAGTAGTAGGGGCACCACGAGCTCCTATAATTCACCCCTCCACTTT
-	TRBV15	TRBJ1-3	-	13	CATSFQGGNTIYF	TGTGCCACCAGCTTCCAGGGAGGAAACACCATATATTTT
-	TRBV3-1/TRBV3-2	TRBJ1-4	TRBD1	16	CASSQPDRGLYEKLFF	TGTGCCAGCAGCCAACCGGACAGGGGGCTTTATGAAAAACTGTTTTTT
-	TRBV6-5	TRBJ1-1	-	13	CASRGDWGTEAFF	TGTGCCAGCAGAGGGGACTGGGGCACTGAAGCTTTCTTT
-	TRBV7-9	TRBJ2-3	-	13	CASSLVSTDTQYF	TGTGCCAGCAGCTTAGTCAGCACAGATACGCAGTATTTT
few	TRBV29-1	TRBJ2-1	-	15	CSVDSRRGSHNEQFF	TGCAGCGTTGACTCTCGCCGGGGCAGCCACAATGAGCAGTTCTTC
-	TRBV6-7	TRBJ2-3	TRBD2	16	CASSSAVATSDSTQYF	TGTGCCAGCAGTTCGGCGGTTGCGACTAGCGATTCTACGCAGTATTTT
-	TRBV19	TRBJ2-3	-	14	CASSVGPSTDTQYF	TGTGCCAGTAGTGTCGGGCCGAGCACAGATACGCAGTATTTT
few	TRBV6-5	TRBJ1-2	-	14	CASSYSTGYYGYTF	TGTGCCAGCAGTTACTCAACAGGGTACTATGGCTACACCTTC
-	TRBV7-3	TRBJ2-7	-	13	CASSLGDSYEQYF	TGTGCCAGCAGCTTAGGGGATTCCTACGAGCAGTACTTC
-	TRBV4-1	TRBJ1-1	-	13	CASSQVGITEAFF	TGCGCCAGCAGCCAAGTTGGGATCACTGAAGCTTTCTTT
-	TRBV9	TRBJ2-3	-	16	CASSVDLAGAAGTQYF	TGTGCCAGCAGCGTAGATTTGGCGGGGGCCGCAGGGACGCAGTATTTT
-	TRBV29-1	TRBJ2-5	-	12	CSVQGGGETQYF	TGCAGCGTACAAGGGGGTGGGGAGACCCAGTACTTC
-	TRBV11-2	TRBJ2-3	-	15	CASSRTVSLTDTQYF	TGTGCCAGCAGCAGGACAGTCAGTCTCACAGATACGCAGTATTTT
-	TRBV7-2	TRBJ1-1	TRBD1	12	CASSWDRAEAFF	TGTGCCAGCAGCTGGGACAGGGCTGAAGCTTTCTTT
-	TRBV9	TRBJ1-3	-	16	CASSVAAGRSGNTIYF	TGTGCCAGCAGCGTAGCGGCAGGCCGCTCTGGAAACACCATATATTTT
-	TRBV6-5	TRBJ1-1	-	13	CASSRQGYTEAFF	TGTGCCAGCAGCCGCCAGGGGTATACTGAAGCTTTCTTT
-	TRBV6-1	TRBJ1-5	-	16	CASSARGQYSNQPQHF	TGTGCCAGCAGTGCGAGGGGACAATATAGCAATCAGCCCCAGCATTTT
-	TRBV28	TRBJ1-2	TRBD1	16	CASSLFPGQGRDGYTF	TGTGCCAGCAGTTTATTTCCAGGACAGGGGAGAGATGGCTACACCTTC
-	TRBV2	TRBJ2-5	TRBD1	13	CATQGAPRETQYF	TGTGCCACCCAGGGGGCGCCTAGAGAGACCCAGTACTTC
-	TRBV27	TRBJ1-6	TRBD1	14	CASSLATGISPLHF	TGTGCCAGCAGTCTCGCGACAGGGATTTCACCCCTCCACTTT
once	TRBV12-3/TRBV12-4	TRBJ2-2	-	13	CASTRGPGGELFF	TGTGCCAGCACCCGGGGCCCGGGCGGGGAGCTGTTTTTT
once	TRBV15	TRBJ1-4	TRBD1	16	CATSRARDRGKEKLFF	TGTGCCACCAGCAGGGCCCGGGACAGGGGGAAGGAAAAACTGTTTTTT
-	TRBV19	TRBJ1-1	TRBD1	12	CASSKGAAEAFF	TGTGCCAGTAGTAAGGGGGCTGCTGAAGCTTTCTTT
-	TRBV7-9	TRBJ1-1	-	13	CASSLSGFGEAFF	TGTGCCAGCAGCTTATCGGGTTTTGGTGAAGCTTTCTTT
-	TRBV4-1	TRBJ2-5	-	13	CASSPGSQETQYF	TGCGCCAGCTCCCCTGGGTCCCAAGAGACCCAGTACTTC
-	TRBV25-1	TRBJ1-1	TRBD1	14	CASSEQGARTEAFF	TGTGCCAGCAGTGAGCAGGGGGCGCGGACTGAAGCTTTCTTT
-	TRBV5-6	TRBJ2-3	TRBD2	16	CASSLGLAGSTDTQYF	TGTGCCAGCAGCTTGGGGCTAGCGGGCAGCACAGATACGCAGTATTTT
once	TRBV6-5	TRBJ1-1	-	15	CASSPLGGRHTEAFF	TGTGCCAGCAGTCCTCTAGGGGGACGTCACACTGAAGCTTTCTTT